These T cell receptor beta chains were read from a single sample in a study of T cells in Graves' hyperthyroidism and ophthalmopathy. A single record per CDR3 protein comes from TCRdb applying MiXCR to the multiplex PCR reads. This sample carries 800,000 or so distinct CDR3 sequences, over 35% of them seen once, and the ten largest clones take about 8.9%. The sequencing sample was made of blood. Receptors were obtained from a man aged 18 to 29 with Graves' hyperthyroidism. Both conserved end residues are part of each CDR3. A D gene is named only where the DNA matches it firmly. Some rows have no size entry. The others give once, few or many, or a class for an expanded clone.

TRBJ2-7	many	.	TRBV7-6	TGTGCCAGCAGCTTTCAAGCCACAACCTACGAGCAGTACTTC	CASSFQATTYEQYF
TRBJ1-6	few	.	TRBV9	TGTGCCAGCAGCGCCGGGGCATTTCTCGATAATTCACCCCTCCACTTT	CASSAGAFLDNSPLHF
TRBJ2-7	.	.	TRBV24-1	TGTGCCTGGAAGAGGGAAGTGGAGCAGTACTTC	CAWKREVEQYF
TRBJ1-5	few	.	TRBV2	TGTGCCAGCTCCCTTCGACGAACTAGCAATCAGCCCCAGCATTTT	CASSLRRTSNQPQHF
TRBJ1-1	.	TRBD1	TRBV4-3	TGCGCCAGCAGCTCCCTTCCAGGGGGCGAAGCTGAAGCTTTCTTT	CASSSLPGGEAEAFF
TRBJ1-1	.	TRBD1	TRBV20-1	TGCAGTGCTAGAAAAGGGGGCAGGGGGACTGAAGCTTTCTTT	CSARKGGRGTEAFF
TRBJ1-3	few	TRBD1	TRBV9	TGTGCCAGCAGCAAATCCCTACGGACAGGGAGTGACACCATATATTTT	CASSKSLRTGSDTIYF
TRBJ2-7	few	.	TRBV5-4	TGTGCCAGCAGCTGGGACCCGACCTACGAGCAGTACTTC	CASSWDPTYEQYF
TRBJ2-7	.	.	TRBV27	TGTGCCAGCCGGGCGAAGTCTAGTCGGTTCGAGCAGTACTTC	CASRAKSSRFEQYF
TRBJ1-1	many	.	TRBV9	TGTGCCAGCAGCATTTCGGGACGATCTGAAGCTTTCTTT	CASSISGRSEAFF
TRBJ2-5	many	.	TRBV9	TGTGCCAGCAGCGTAGGAGACGGGGAGACCCAGTACTTC	CASSVGDGETQYF
TRBJ2-7	.	.	TRBV5-6	TGTGCCAGCAGCTTGGGGGCAGGGCAGATCTACGAGCAGTACTTC	CASSLGAGQIYEQYF
TRBJ1-1	.	.	TRBV7-9	TGTGCCAGCAGCTTAGAGATTGCGTTGAACACTGAAGCTTTCTTT	CASSLEIALNTEAFF
TRBJ2-7	many	TRBD2	TRBV29-1	TGCAGCGTATTTAGCGGGCTAAGCTACGAGCAGTACTTC	CSVFSGLSYEQYF
TRBJ2-7	few	TRBD1	TRBV7-9	TGTGCCAGCAGCTTAGACGGGACAGGGGGCTACGAGCAGTACTTC	CASSLDGTGGYEQYF
TRBJ2-7	many	TRBD1	TRBV2	TGTGCCAGCAGTGTTACGGGACAGGGTTACGAGCAGTACTTC	CASSVTGQGYEQYF
TRBJ1-4	few	TRBD1	TRBV20-1	TGCAGTGTGATGCCGGGACAGGTGTGGACTAATGAAAAACTGTTTTTT	CSVMPGQVWTNEKLFF
TRBJ2-2	few	.	TRBV19	TGTGCCAGTAGTCACCTGCCTGTGGGGGGCACCGGGGAGCTGTTTTTT	CASSHLPVGGTGELFF
TRBJ1-2	few	TRBD1	TRBV6-5	TGTGCCAGCAGTTACTTGCGGGACAGCAATGGCTACACCTTC	CASSYLRDSNGYTF
TRBJ1-3	.	TRBD1	TRBV5-6	TGTGCCAGCAGCGTGTGGGACAGGGCTGGAAACACCATATATTTT	CASSVWDRAGNTIYF
TRBJ1-5	.	.	TRBV2	TGTGCCAGTCAAATGGTCATGTCAATGGGGGCCCAGCATTTT	CASQMVMSMGAQHF
TRBJ1-1	few	TRBD1	TRBV27	TGTGCCAGCAGAAACAGGGGGTGGACTGAAGCTTTCTTT	CASRNRGWTEAFF
TRBJ2-7	.	.	TRBV20-1	TGCAGTGCTAGTCCCTATGTTTACGAGCAGTACTTC	CSASPYVYEQYF
TRBJ1-3	.	.	TRBV4-1	TGCGCCAGCAGCCAAGATCCACAGGAAGTAGGCATATATTTT	CASSQDPQEVGIYF
TRBJ2-5	many	TRBD1	TRBV7-2	TGTGCCAGCAGCTTAGCGGGCAGGGGGCAAGAGACCCAGTACTTC	CASSLAGRGQETQYF
TRBJ2-5	.	.	TRBV10-3	TGTGCCATCATGCCGGGACAGACCCAGTACTTC	CAIMPGQTQYF
TRBJ2-1	.	.	TRBV24-1	TGTGCCGCGACGGGACAATACAATGAGCAGTTCTTC	CAATGQYNEQFF
TRBJ2-3	few	.	TRBV24-1	TGTGCCACCAGTGCGAGCAGAGATACGCAGTATTTT	CATSASRDTQYF
TRBJ2-7	.	.	TRBV9	TGTGCCAGCAGCCCCGATTCGGGGAGGAGCGCCGAGCAGTACTTC	CASSPDSGRSAEQYF
TRBJ2-6	many	.	TRBV10-2	TGCGCCAGCAGTGAGTCAATGATCTTCTCTGGGGCCAACGTCCTGACTTTC	CASSESMIFSGANVLTF
TRBJ2-7	many	TRBD2	TRBV2	TGTGCCAGCAGACCCGGGACTAGCGGCAAAGGGGAGCAGTACTTC	CASRPGTSGKGEQYF
TRBJ1-1	many	.	TRBV9	TGTGCCAGCAGCGTGTCCAGATCGAACACTGAAGCTTTCTTT	CASSVSRSNTEAFF
TRBJ1-5	.	TRBD1	TRBV6-2/TRBV6-3	TGTGCCAGCAGCTGGACAGGGGACGGGAAGCCCCAGCATTTT	CASSWTGDGKPQHF
TRBJ1-1	many	TRBD1	TRBV5-1	TGCGCCAGCAGCTTGGGCCCCCGACAGGGAGACACTGAAGCTTTCTTT	CASSLGPRQGDTEAFF
TRBJ1-2	.	TRBD1	TRBV2	TGTGCCAGCAGTGAGGGGGGACAGCGTCCCTATGGCTACACCTTC	CASSEGGQRPYGYTF
TRBJ2-5	many	TRBD1	TRBV5-4	TGTGCCAGCAGCTTTGGGACAGGGTCAGAGACCCAGTACTTC	CASSFGTGSETQYF
TRBJ1-1	many	.	TRBV2	TGTGCCAGCGATGAACAGGGTTTGACTGAAGCTTTCTTT	CASDEQGLTEAFF
TRBJ2-5	many	.	TRBV25-1	TGTGCCAGCAGTGAAGGCGAGGGGTTACAAGAGACCCAGTACTTC	CASSEGEGLQETQYF
TRBJ2-7	many	.	TRBV15	TGTGCCACCAGCAGAGAACAGGGCTCCTACGAGCAGTACTTC	CATSREQGSYEQYF
TRBJ1-2	.	.	TRBV3-1	TGTGCCAGCAGTCCGGGCAGGGGTCGGGATGGCTACACCTTC	CASSPGRGRDGYTF
TRBJ2-7	.	TRBD2	TRBV12-3/TRBV12-4	TGTGCCAGCGGGGCTAGCGGTACCTACGAGCAGTACTTC	CASGASGTYEQYF
TRBJ2-7	few	TRBD2	TRBV6-4	TGTGCCAGCAGCGCGGGGGAGAGCGACGAGCAGTACTTC	CASSAGESDEQYF
TRBJ2-6	many	TRBD2	TRBV6-4	TGTGCCAGCAGTGCCGGGGGGTCGGACGGGGCCAACGTCCTGACTTTC	CASSAGGSDGANVLTF
TRBJ2-5	.	.	TRBV7-9	TGTGCCAGCAGTCTAGGGGGACCTCCGAAACACCACTTC	CASSLGGPPKHHF
TRBJ2-1	.	.	TRBV7-3	TGTGCCAGCAGCTTAGGAGGGGTCAATGAGCAGTTCTTC	CASSLGGVNEQFF
TRBJ2-5	.	TRBD2	TRBV29-1	TGCAGCGTTGAAGGCACTAGCGAGTACCAAGAGACCCAGTACTTC	CSVEGTSEYQETQYF
TRBJ1-1	many	.	TRBV15	TGTGCCACCAGCAGAGGAGGGGCGAACACTGAAGCTTTCTTT	CATSRGGANTEAFF
TRBJ1-2	.	.	TRBV6-5	TGTGCCAGCAGTTACGCGCCCTATGGCTACACCTTC	CASSYAPYGYTF
TRBJ2-5	.	.	TRBV19	TGTGCCAGTAATCAGGGCCGGAGCCAAGAGACCCAGTACTTC	CASNQGRSQETQYF
TRBJ1-2	many	.	TRBV2	TGTGCCAGCACCCAGGAAGGCTATGGCTACACCTTC	CASTQEGYGYTF
TRBJ2-7	.	TRBD1	TRBV25-1	TGTCCCAGCAGTACGACAGGGGGTTACGAGCAGTACTTC	CPSSTTGGYEQYF
TRBJ2-2	many	.	TRBV19	TGTGCCAGTACCCCGATTCTTGCCGGGGAGCTGTTTTTT	CASTPILAGELFF
TRBJ1-2	few	.	TRBV7-8	TGTGCCAGCAGCTCGCGGGTGGAAGGCTACACCTTC	CASSSRVEGYTF
TRBJ2-7	few	.	TRBV19	TGTGCCAGTAGTATGGTCACAGGATTCTACGAGCAGTACTTC	CASSMVTGFYEQYF